Only a few counts were recorded for the clone carrying this T cell receptor beta chain. The sample originates from a study of T cells after yellow fever vaccination. V lost 7 bases to trimming and J lost 1 base, with 13 bases between them. Per germline, CDR1 SGHTA and CDR2 FQGTGA. The CDR3 sequence is 15 residues long. One entry per CDR3 protein, called by TCRdb with MiXCR from the 5' RACE reads. The profile shows 350,000 or so distinct CDR3 sequences, roughly 8.6% of them singletons. The rearrangement uses TRBV7-3 and TRBJ2-2; D is undetermined. The receptor comes from a young man who received the YFV17D yellow fever vaccine. The sequencing used PBMCs, collected approximately 40 days after the first yellow fever vaccination. The CDR3 sequence: CASTPGPLNTGELFF. CDR3 coding DNA: TGTGCCAGCACGCCCGGACCGCTGAACACCGGGGAGCTGTTTTTT.